This T cell receptor (beta chain) was identified in a study of cytomegalovirus exposure and HLA in healthy donors. Study-wide points: An analysis was carried out later, and it reportedly showed fewer N-insertions in an Asian-associated ancestry cluster than the approximately 700-donor mean. Per a later analysis, HLA-associated TCR beta chains showed more clonal expansion than other, equally common TCR beta chains.

Worth noting for this clone: Its cognate antigen is unknown.

In germline, CDR1 is SGDLS, CDR2 YYNGEE. CDR3 length: 13 amino acids. With 3 bases clipped from V and 6 bases from J, the junction kept 3 bases outside the gene matches. The PCR made use of 60 Vbeta and 13 Jbeta primers. The assay was immunoSEQ multiplex PCR, and TCRdb's table has in-frame clones only and misses some. Among roughly 160,000 clones, over 80% were seen once, and the ten largest hold more than 1%. Healthy bone marrow donors made up the cohort. The sequence came from a boy aged 2 to 9 in good health and CMV-seronegative. The chain recombines TRBV9 with TRBJ1-2, with 9 bases aligning to TRBD1. Sequencing was done on a sample of PBMCs. CDR3 in amino acids: CASSARQGDGYTF. CDR3 nucleotides: TGTGCCAGCAGCGCTCGACAGGGGGATGGCTACACCTTC.